The sequence of this T cell receptor beta chain was determined in a study of T-cell reconstitution after alpha-beta-depleted transplantation in children. A TCRbeta library incorporating unique molecular identifiers was prepared. Each CDR3 protein gets one entry after TCRdb re-called the PCR reads with MiXCR. The sample holds 300,000 to 350,000 distinct CDR3 sequences, 20% to 30% seen once. This clonotype has a single count. What it binds is unknown. Findings and caveats of the study: Reportedly, alpha-beta T cells present about two months post-transplant originated from several hundred expanded clones of graft origin.

The V segment lost 4 bases and the J segment 6 bases; nucleotides outside the gene matches: 12. CDR3 size: 15 residues. Germline lookup yields CDR1 PRHDT and CDR2 FYEKMQ (reference sequence). This TCR was sampled from a male patient aged 10 to 17 who had a stem cell transplant for acute lymphoblastic leukemia, so the T cells may come from the graft donor. This chain links TRBV13 with TRBJ2-7, with 7 bases aligning to TRBD2. The input for sequencing was PBMCs, mostly from graft donor cells, taken 180 days after TCRalphabeta/CD19-depleted stem cell transplant. In DNA, the CDR3 is TGTGCCAGCAGCTCCATCCTAGCGGCCTCGGGCGAGCAGTACTTC. As protein: CASSSILAASGEQYF.